This T cell receptor beta chain was captured by sequencing in a study of OX40 agonist ivuxolimab in advanced cancers. About the study as a whole: Ivuxolimab was a fully human IgG2 agonistic monoclonal antibody targeting the costimulatory receptor OX40 (CD134). Intravenous ivuxolimab was administered to patients every 2 weeks at six dose levels: 0.01, 0.1, 0.3, 1.5, 3 and 10 mg/kg. Of the 50 to 55 dose-escalation patients, hepatocellular carcinoma was present in approximately 20, melanoma in roughly 15, renal cell carcinoma in 9 and head and neck cancer in 9. A male proportion of roughly 85% and a mean age of around 60 years, ranging from roughly 23 to 90, were recorded for the dose-escalation cohort. Patients were allowed to have had prior anti-PD-1, anti-PD-L1 or anti-CTLA-4 therapy, and around 41% of the dose-escalation patients had previously received checkpoint inhibitors. Partial responses occurred in three dose-escalation patients: two with cutaneous melanoma and one with hepatocellular carcinoma. Peripheral TCRbeta sequencing aimed to test whether ivuxolimab altered TCR sequence diversity and caused clonal T-cell expansion. The paper describes the monotherapy dose-escalation part (N of about 52 patients) of the phase I trial of ivuxolimab. General findings and caveats noted by the study authors: Low levels of normalized T-cell clonal expansion were also seen in some nonresponding patients. The antigen specificity of the peripheral T cells that underwent clonal expansion was not determined. In partial responders in the 0.1-3.0 mg/kg groups, normalized peripheral clonal expansion was found to be among the lowest, especially among CD8+ T cells. At doses of 0.1 to 3.0 mg/kg, clonal expansion of both CD4+ and CD8+ T cells in blood was seen between baseline and week 6. After ivuxolimab, CD8+ T cells had more expanded clones than CD4+ T cells on average.

From its cysteine to its phenylalanine, the CDR3 spans 12 amino acids. Kept here is only the CDR3 DNA, which spans 36 bases and is read in frame from base 1. From a lookup of the germline V gene, CDR1 and CDR2 are MDHEN and SYDVKM. Trimming costs V 2 bases and J 5 bases, and their ends lie 3 bases apart. This clone was detected once. Its cognate antigen has yet to be identified. Nothing much larger sits one base from this clone, and base qualities are not available. Other DNA sequences in this specimen translate into the identical CDR3. To sequence the TCRbeta CDR3 region, genomic DNA was isolated from the sorted cells. TCRbeta CDR3 regions were sequenced using the immunoSEQ Assay. TCRdb provides this immuneACCESS table in a form limited to in-frame rearrangements. Some clones are lacking; in checked studies, under half of them reflect an unresolved V gene, and why the rest are absent is not known. Within this sample are over 80,000 clones, with approximately 91% of them counted one time only. The ten largest clones represent under 0.35% of the sample.

The trial excluded patients who had a history of autoimmune disease or were on systemic immunosuppression. Peripheral blood for TCR sequencing was collected from all dose cohorts at baseline, on cycle 4 day 1, and on cycle 7 day 1. Samples came from an open-label, multicenter, first-in-human phase I dose-escalation trial of ivuxolimab. Adults with locally advanced or metastatic melanoma, renal cell, hepatocellular, or head and neck squamous cell carcinoma were enrolled in the trial. Before TCR sequencing, CD4+ and CD8+ T cells were separately sorted from peripheral blood. The chain employs TRBV28 and TRBJ2-2; the D gene remains uncertain. Sequences were derived from CD4+ or CD8+ T cells sorted from blood, sampled in a trial of the OX40 agonist ivuxolimab. The source is an adult with an advanced solid tumor such as melanoma, head and neck, liver or kidney cancer. Here the CDR3 is given as CASSLRTGELFF. The sequenced DNA is TGTGCCAGCAGTTTAAGGACCGGGGAGCTGTTTTTT.